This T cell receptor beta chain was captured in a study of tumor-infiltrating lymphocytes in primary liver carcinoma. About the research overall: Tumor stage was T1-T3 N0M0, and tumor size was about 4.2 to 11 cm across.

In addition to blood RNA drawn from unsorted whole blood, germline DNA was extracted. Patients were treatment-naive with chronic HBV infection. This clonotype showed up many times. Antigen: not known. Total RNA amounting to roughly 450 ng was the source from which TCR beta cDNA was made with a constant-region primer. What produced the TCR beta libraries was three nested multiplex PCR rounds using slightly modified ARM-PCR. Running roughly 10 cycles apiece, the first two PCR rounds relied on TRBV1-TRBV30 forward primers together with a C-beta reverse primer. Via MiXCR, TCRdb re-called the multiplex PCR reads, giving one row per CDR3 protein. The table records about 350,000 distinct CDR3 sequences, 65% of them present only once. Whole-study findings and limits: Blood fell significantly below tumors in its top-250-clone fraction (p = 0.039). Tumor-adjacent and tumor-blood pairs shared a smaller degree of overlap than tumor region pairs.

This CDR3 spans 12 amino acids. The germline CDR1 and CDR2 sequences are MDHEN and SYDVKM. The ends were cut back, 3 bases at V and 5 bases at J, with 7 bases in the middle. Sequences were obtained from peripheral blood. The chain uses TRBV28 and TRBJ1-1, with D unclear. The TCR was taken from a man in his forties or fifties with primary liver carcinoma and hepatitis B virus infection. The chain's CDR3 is CASSLGDTEAFF. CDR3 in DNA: TGTGCCAGCAGTTTGGGTGATACTGAAGCTTTCTTT.